This T cell receptor (beta chain) was profiled in a study of PD-L1 blockade in urothelial cancer. Study information: Starting in the mid-2010s, patients were given atezolizumab (1,200 mg intravenously every 3 weeks).

Time point defined: peripheral blood 6 weeks after treatment start. This CDR3 contains 22 residues. From germline, CDR1 is GTSNPN and CDR2 SVGIG (reference sequence). J gave up 0 bases and V 1 base, and 21 bases lay outside the gene matches. TCRdb's copy holds only in-frame clones and misses some; the assay was immunoSEQ multiplex PCR. This sample has 40,000 to 60,000 clones, with roughly 80% found just once. The input for sequencing was PBMCs, taken around atezolizumab (anti-PD-L1) treatment. The chain employs TRBV30 and TRBJ1-1; 12 bases are a match to TRBD1. This TCR derives from a man aged 70-80 years with urothelial cancer. This CDR3 reads CAWSAMGGDRGPTGLMNTEAFF. CDR3 DNA sequence: TGTGCCTGGAGTGCAATGGGGGGGGACAGGGGGCCTACGGGACTCATGAACACTGAAGCTTTCTTT.